The 20 T cell receptor beta chains in this list originate from one sample, sequenced in a study of T cell responses to AZD1222 COVID-19 vaccine. Using immunoSEQ multiplex PCR, the repertoire was profiled, and TCRdb retains in-frame clones only, with some absent. The sample shows 140,000 or so clones, roughly nine tenths of them seen only once. Sequenced here: peripheral blood, sampled 28 days after the second AZD1222 dose. The receptors were gathered from an adult who received the AZD1222 COVID-19 vaccine.

The rearrangement joins TRBV18 to TRBJ1-1; TRBD1 matches 8 bases. Losses at the gene ends were 4 bases for V and 1 base for J; bases not matched to a gene: 8. This CDR3 is built from 16 residues. The germline CDR1 and CDR2 sequences are KGHSH and LQKENI. DNA for the CDR3: TGTGCCAGCTCACTAAGACAGGGGCCGGGGAACACTGAAGCTTTCTTT. This sequence encodes CASSLRQGPGNTEAFF.

Points on this clone: Additional DNA sequences in this sample encode the identical CDR3. For the CDR3, the DNA is TGTGCCAGTAGTATAGATCGGGACGGCTACACCTTC. Translation gives CASSIDRDGYTF. The chain employs TRBV19 and TRBJ1-2; TRBD1 might be the D (5 bases). V was clipped by 0 bases and J by 8 bases, with 7 bases between them. The CDR3 is 12 amino acids. Germline V gene data show CDR1 as LNHDA and CDR2 as SQIVND (reference sequence).

For this clone: At one of its ends the junction is not consistent with the germline gene, which may arise from a read error. The V gene is TRBV2, the J gene TRBJ1-1, with 7 nucleotides matching TRBD1. CDR3 length: 14 residues. The germline V gene has CDR1 SNHLY and CDR2 FYNNEI. The CDR3 region has the DNA TGTGCCAGCAGAGAAGGACAGGTGAACACTGAAGCTTTCTTT. This translates into CASREGQVNTEAFF. Complete variable domain (other parts from reference TRBV2 and TRBJ1-1): EPEVTQTPSHQVTQMGQEVILRCVPISNHLYFYWYRQILGQKVEFLVSFYNNEISEKSEIFDDQFSVERPDGSNFTLKIRSTKLEDSAMYFCASREGQVNTEAFFGQGTRLTVV.

The chain links TRBV4-3 to TRBJ2-6, with D maybe TRBD1 (6 bases). The CDR3 runs 17 residues. Trimming took off 4 bases at V and 0 bases at J, with 13 bases between the two ends. Germline CDR1 is LGHNA and CDR2 is YSLEER. The CDR3 is CASSRQGTLSGANVLTF. DNA of the CDR3: TGCGCCAGCAGCCGTCAGGGGACCCTCTCTGGGGCCAACGTCCTGACTTTC.

The chain has TRBV4-3 and TRBJ1-2; D is possibly TRBD1 (6 bases). Germline V lookup: CDR1 LGHNA, CDR2 YSLEER. With 3 bases removed from V and 3 bases from J, the gap between germline ends came to 11 bases. This CDR3 has 14 amino acids. As DNA, the CDR3 is TGCGCCAGCAGCCAGACAGGCTCCTACTATGGCTACACCTTC. It specifies CASSQTGSYYGYTF.

The V call is TRBV4-3, the J call TRBJ1-2; D is uncertain. Germline V CDR1 and CDR2: LGHNA, YSLEER. The CDR3 has 14 amino acids. The V end was cut by 1 base, the J end by 6 bases, with 12 bases between. CDR3 region: CASSQATLIDGYTF. The CDR3 bases are TGCGCCAGCAGCCAAGCGACGCTAATCGATGGCTACACCTTC.

The chain employs TRBV7-9 and TRBJ2-1; 11 bases line up with TRBD1. Unmatched junction bases numbered 4, after V lost 5 bases and J lost 4 bases. This CDR3 comprises 15 residues. Germline values: CDR1 SEHNR, CDR2 FQNEAQ (reference sequence). The CDR3 here is CASSPRDRGYNEQFF. The CDR3 nucleotides read TGTGCCAGCAGCCCCCGGGACAGGGGGTACAATGAGCAGTTCTTC.

The rearrangement joins TRBV11-2 to TRBJ1-2; 7 bases match TRBD1. The CDR3 runs 13 residues. With V trimmed by 3 bases and J by 6 bases, 4 bases remained unmatched. Germline V lookup: CDR1 SGHAT, CDR2 FQNNGV. Here the CDR3 DNA reads TGTGCCAGCAGCTTTGCAGGGGGTAATGGCTACACCTTC. Its translation is CASSFAGGNGYTF.

This clone has a single count. The V gene is TRBV6-4, the J gene TRBJ1-1; D ambiguous. Trimming cost V 6 bases and J 3 bases, with 11 bases left between them. The germline V gene has CDR1 MRHNA and CDR2 SNTAGT. The CDR3 loop spans 13 amino acids. The CDR3: CASRTPRYTEAFF. The CDR3 region has the DNA TGTGCCAGCAGGACCCCCAGGTACACTGAAGCTTTCTTT.

The chain couples TRBV7-3 to TRBJ1-5; D is unclear. Germline CDR1 is SGHTA and CDR2 is FQGTGA. The CDR3 is 13 residues long. V lost 5 bases and J 4 bases, leaving 9 bases between the germline ends. DNA for the CDR3: TGTGCCAGCAGCCGTTCGGGGAATCAGCCCCAGCATTTT. It yields the protein CASSRSGNQPQHF.

The chain recombines TRBV29-1 with TRBJ1-1, with 8 bases fitting TRBD1. The V gene's germline CDR1 is SQVTM and CDR2 ANQGSEA. The J segment lost 3 bases and the V segment lost 4 bases, leaving 7 bases of the junction unmatched. The CDR3 has 14 residues. The CDR3 sequence: CSVVIGTGDTEAFF. The CDR3 coding sequence is TGCAGCGTTGTGATCGGGACAGGAGACACTGAAGCTTTCTTT.

V is TRBV28 and J is TRBJ1-1, with 7 bases lining up with TRBD1. V lost 6 bases and J lost 3; bases outside the gene matches: 7. Germline V lookup: CDR1 MDHEN, CDR2 SYDVKM. This CDR3 comprises 14 residues. DNA for the CDR3: TGTGCCAGCAGCTGGAGAGGGGGCGACACTGAAGCTTTCTTT. It codes for CASSWRGGDTEAFF.

This sequence joins TRBV5-6 and TRBJ1-4; 11 bases match TRBD1. The CDR3 covers 14 residues. With 4 bases clipped from V and 7 bases from J, the junction kept 3 bases outside the gene matches. The germline gives CDR1 SGHDT, CDR2 YYEEEE. The CDR3 DNA sequence: TGTGCCAGCAGCCCGGGGACAGGGGGTGAAAAACTGTTTTTT. Its protein product is CASSPGTGGEKLFF.

The chain couples TRBV9 to TRBJ2-5, with D perhaps given as TRBD1 or TRBD2 (5 bases each). This CDR3 comprises 13 residues. The V end lost 5 bases, the J end lost 3 bases, and 11 bases lay between the germline ends. In germline, CDR1 is SGDLS, CDR2 YYNGEE. CDR3 nucleotides: TGTGCCAGCAGACGGGGCCCGGAAGAGACCCAGTACTTC. Its protein is CASRRGPEETQYF. The full variable domain, with the rest looked up from reference TRBV9 and TRBJ2-5, is DSGVTQTPKHLITATGQRVTLRCSPRSGDLSVYWYQQSLDQGLQFLIQYYNGEERAKGNILERFSAQQFPDLHSELNLSSLELGDSALYFCASRRGPEETQYFGPGTRLLVL.

The V gene is TRBV7-9, the J gene TRBJ2-1; D ambiguous. This CDR3 is built from 14 residues. The V end lost 5 bases, the J end lost 4 bases, and 12 bases lay between the germline ends. In germline, CDR1 is SEHNR, CDR2 FQNEAQ (reference sequence). Here the CDR3 DNA reads TGTGCCAGCAGCGCGAGCGCCCCGTACAATGAGCAGTTCTTC. Translating it yields CASSASAPYNEQFF.

The rearrangement uses TRBV5-6 and TRBJ2-1, with TRBD1 identical over 8 bases. The CDR3 is made up of 15 amino acids. Germline assignment: CDR1 SGHDT and CDR2 YYEEEE. J lost 1 base, V lost 5 bases, and 5 bases had no gene match. The CDR3 protein is CASRQGQGSYNEQFF. The CDR3 region has the DNA TGTGCCAGCAGACAAGGACAGGGATCCTACAATGAGCAGTTCTTC. Together with reference TRBV5-6 and TRBJ2-1, the CDR3 gives the full variable domain: DAGVTQSPTHLIKTRGQQVTLRCSPKSGHDTVSWYQQALGQGPQFIFQYYEEEERQRGNFPDRFSGHQFPNYSSELNVNALLLGDSALYLCASRQGQGSYNEQFFGPGTRLTVL.

V usage is TRBV7-2 and J usage is TRBJ2-5; D is undetermined. Trimming took off 6 bases at V and 4 bases at J, with 12 bases between the two ends. The CDR3 covers 13 residues. The germline CDR1 and CDR2 sequences are SGHTA and FQGNSA. This chain's CDR3 is CASRRRRLETQYF. CDR3 DNA sequence: TGTGCCAGCAGAAGAAGGCGTCTAGAGACCCAGTACTTC.

The genes are TRBV19 and TRBJ2-3, with a possible D match to TRBD1 (6 bases). V was pared by 5 bases and J by 4 bases, with 16 bases between. Germline V gene data show CDR1 as LNHDA and CDR2 as SQIVND (reference sequence). The CDR3 has 15 amino acids. CDR3 sequence: CASSPQTGSADTQYF. The CDR3 DNA sequence: TGTGCCAGTAGTCCTCAGACAGGCTCGGCAGATACGCAGTATTTT.

V gene TRBV4-3 combines with J gene TRBJ2-1; D is undetermined. Germline V CDR1 and CDR2: LGHNA, YSLEER. V lost 0 bases to trimming and J lost 3 bases, with 12 bases between them. There are 16 residues in the CDR3. CDR3 nucleotides: TGCGCCAGCAGCCAAGAGTTTTCTGGAGTCTACAATGAGCAGTTCTTC. Protein product: CASSQEFSGVYNEQFF.

This rearrangement joins TRBV7-3 to TRBJ2-2; 10 nucleotides align to TRBD1. With V trimmed by 5 bases and J by 6 bases, 3 bases remained unmatched. The CDR3 loop spans 14 amino acids. Looked up from germline, CDR1 is SGHTA and CDR2 is FQGTGA. The CDR3 bases are TGTGCCAGCAGCCCCGACAGGGGGCCCGGGGAGCTGTTTTTT. Translating gives CASSPDRGPGELFF.